This T cell receptor beta chain came from a study of shared clonotypes between healthy human individuals. Across the whole study: Plates per donor: three CD4 naive, three CD4 memory, two CD8 naive, one CD8 memory. Study results and limitations: Among a few donors, approximately 4.6% of naive CD4 clonotypes were found in common.

Data came from immunoSEQ multiplex PCR; TCRdb stores just in-frame clones and leaves some out. The sample has 600,000 to 750,000 clones; roughly 72% are singletons. A split of CD4+ cells into CD45RA+ naive and CD45RA-negative memory subsets was performed. The CDR3 is made up of 15 amino acids. V dropped 6 bases and J dropped 0 bases, with 11 bases sitting between them. The V gene's germline CDR1 is SNHLY and CDR2 FYNNEI. For this clone: Its specificity is unknown.

Material: memory CD4+ T cells sorted from blood. Stated subset: CD45RA-negative fraction. The J gene is TRBJ2-2, the V gene TRBV2; possibly TRBD1 for D (5 bases). This receptor was taken from a woman in her twenties or thirties in good health. This chain's CDR3 is CASRKGSANTGELFF. CDR3 coding DNA: TGTGCCAGCAGGAAGGGGTCGGCGAACACCGGGGAGCTGTTTTTT.